The rows below give T cell receptor beta chains drawn from one sample of a study of T cells after yellow fever vaccination. Each CDR3 protein gets one entry after TCRdb re-called the 5' RACE reads with MiXCR. There are approximately 550,000 distinct CDR3 sequences in the sample; 15% to 20% occur only once, and roughly an eighth lies in the top ten. The sequencing here drew on PBMCs, taken 15 days after the yellow fever booster vaccination. Receptor source: a man aged 25-45 years who received the YFV17D yellow fever vaccine. The CDR3 runs from the conserved cysteine through the conserved F or W. D genes are given only for firm matches. A clone size is listed for some rows: how often the clone was seen (once, few, many), or a class if it is expanded.

d_gene | j_gene | v_gene | abundance | CDR3nt | CDR3aa
. | TRBJ2-5 | TRBV5-6 | . | TGTGCCAGCAGCTGGGCTAGAGAGACCCAGTACTTC | CASSWARETQYF
TRBD2 | TRBJ2-3 | TRBV9 | . | TGTGCCAGCAGCGTAAGCGGGATTAGCACAGATACGCAGTATTTT | CASSVSGISTDTQYF
TRBD2 | TRBJ2-7 | TRBV20-1 | few | TGCAGTGCTAGAGATGAGGCGGGAGGGCCCAACGAGCAGTACTTC | CSARDEAGGPNEQYF
. | TRBJ2-3 | TRBV5-1 | . | TGCGCCAGCAGGCCAAAGCTAGCGTCGGTACTGGATACGCAGTATTTT | CASRPKLASVLDTQYF
. | TRBJ2-3 | TRBV7-2 | . | TGTGCCAGCAGCTCGCTGAGCGGGACAGTCACAGATACGCAGTATTTT | CASSSLSGTVTDTQYF
. | TRBJ2-4 | TRBV11-1 | few | TGTGCCAGCAGCTTAGTATCGACTTCTGGGGCCAAAAACATTCAGTACTTC | CASSLVSTSGAKNIQYF
. | TRBJ2-2 | TRBV20-1 | . | TGCAGTGCCCCCGAGAACACCGGGGAGCTGTTTTTT | CSAPENTGELFF
. | TRBJ2-1 | TRBV7-9 | . | TGTGCCAGCAGCCCCGAGGTCGATGAGCAGTTCTTC | CASSPEVDEQFF
. | TRBJ2-1 | TRBV21-1 | . | TGTGCCAGCAGCAAAGTTCGGGAGGAATTGGGGGGGGTTGACAATGAGCAGTTCTTC | CASSKVREELGGVDNEQFF
. | TRBJ2-3 | TRBV20-1 | few | TGCAGTGCTAGAGGGCGGGGTGGCTCAGATACGCAGTATTTT | CSARGRGGSDTQYF
TRBD1 | TRBJ2-3 | TRBV7-9 | . | TGTGCCAGCAGCCGACCGGGACAGGCCAGCACAGATACGCAGTATTTT | CASSRPGQASTDTQYF
TRBD2 | TRBJ2-3 | TRBV28 | . | TGTGCCAGCAGTTGGACTCCGGGACTAGCGGATACGCAGTATTTT | CASSWTPGLADTQYF
TRBD2 | TRBJ2-7 | TRBV11-2 | . | TGTGCCAGCAGCACCGGACTAGCGGGGTTCTACGAGCAGTACTTC | CASSTGLAGFYEQYF
. | TRBJ2-7 | TRBV20-1 | few | TGCAGTGCTAGAGCGGGGCCGACCTACGAGCAGTACTTC | CSARAGPTYEQYF
. | TRBJ2-1 | TRBV10-1 | . | TGCGCCAGCAGTGAGACCGGGACGGTGGGGAATGAGCAGTTCTTC | CASSETGTVGNEQFF
. | TRBJ2-7 | TRBV14 | few | TGTGCCAGCAGCCAGAACCTGAACTACGAGCAGTACTTC | CASSQNLNYEQYF
TRBD2 | TRBJ2-5 | TRBV20-1 | few | TGCAGTGCTTCCGTAGCGGGAGGGTGGCAAGAGACCCAGTACTTC | CSASVAGGWQETQYF
TRBD2 | TRBJ2-1 | TRBV30 | . | TGTGCCTGGAGCGAGGGACTAGCGGGTGGGGATGAGCAGTTCTTC | CAWSEGLAGGDEQFF